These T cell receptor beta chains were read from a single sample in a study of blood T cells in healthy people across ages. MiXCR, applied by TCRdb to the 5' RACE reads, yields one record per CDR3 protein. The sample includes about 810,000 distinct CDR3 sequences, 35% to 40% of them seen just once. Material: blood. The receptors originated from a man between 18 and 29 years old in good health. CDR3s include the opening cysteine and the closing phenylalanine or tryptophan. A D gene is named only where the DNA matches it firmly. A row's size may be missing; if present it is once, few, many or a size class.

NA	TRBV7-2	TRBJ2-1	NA	TGTGCCAGCAGCTTAGGGGGGCCCCCCTACAATGAGCAGTTCTTC	CASSLGGPPYNEQFF
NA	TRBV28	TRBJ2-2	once	TGTGCCAGCAGTTTAGAATCGGGGCAGAACACCGGGGAGCTGTTTTTT	CASSLESGQNTGELFF
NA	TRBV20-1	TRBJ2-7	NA	TGCAGTGCTCCCCGGGACCGCGCAACCTACGAGCGGTACTTC	CSAPRDRATYERYF
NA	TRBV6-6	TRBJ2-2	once	TGTGCCAGCACAACTACCGACACCGGGGAGCTGTTTTTT	CASTTTDTGELFF
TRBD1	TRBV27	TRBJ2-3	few	TGTGCCAGCAGTCCTGGGACAGGACGCAACACAGATACGCAGTATTTT	CASSPGTGRNTDTQYF
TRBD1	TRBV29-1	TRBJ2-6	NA	TGCAGCGTGGAACACAGGGGCTCTGGGGCCAACGTCCTGACTTTC	CSVEHRGSGANVLTF
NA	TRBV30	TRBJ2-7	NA	TGTGCCTGGAGTGTTCTCCCTTCTGGAAACGAGCAGTACTTC	CAWSVLPSGNEQYF
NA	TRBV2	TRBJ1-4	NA	TGTGCCAGCAGCAACACAGCCGCAACTAATGAAAAACTGTTTTTT	CASSNTAATNEKLFF
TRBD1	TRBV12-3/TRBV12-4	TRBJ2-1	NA	TGTGCCAGCAATAGACAGGGGGCGTACAATGAGCAGTTCTTC	CASNRQGAYNEQFF
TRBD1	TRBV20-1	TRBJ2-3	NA	TGCAGTGCTAGAGACCTCCATCCGGGACAGGGGGCCGAAGATACGCAGTATTTT	CSARDLHPGQGAEDTQYF
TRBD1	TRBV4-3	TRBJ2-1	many	TGCGCCAGCAGCCAAACAGGGGGGAAGGGTCGGGAGCAGTTCTTC	CASSQTGGKGREQFF
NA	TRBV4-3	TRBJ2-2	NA	TGCGCCAGCAGCCAAGGGGCCGTGAACACCGGGGAGCTGTTTTTT	CASSQGAVNTGELFF
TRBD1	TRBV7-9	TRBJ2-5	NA	TGTGCCAGCAGCTTAGCGGCCAGGGGGCGAGAGGCCCAGTACTTC	CASSLAARGREAQYF
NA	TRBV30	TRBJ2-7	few	TGTGCCTGGACCGTGGGAGCTAAAACTTACGAGCAGTACTTC	CAWTVGAKTYEQYF
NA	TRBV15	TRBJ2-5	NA	TGTGCCACCAGCAGAGATGAGGGTGACAATGAGCAGTACTTC	CATSRDEGDNEQYF
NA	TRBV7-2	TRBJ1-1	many	TGTGCCAGCAGCTTGGGCAGGCCGATGAACACTGAAGCTTTCTTT	CASSLGRPMNTEAFF
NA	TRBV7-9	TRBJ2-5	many	TGTGCCAGCAGCGGAGGGTCCCAAGAGACCCAGTACTTC	CASSGGSQETQYF
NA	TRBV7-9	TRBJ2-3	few	TGTGTGTTAGATACGCAGTATTTT	CVLDTQYF
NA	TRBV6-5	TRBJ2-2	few	TGTGCCAGCAGTTATCGGGGGAGCACCGGGGAGCTGTTTTTT	CASSYRGSTGELFF
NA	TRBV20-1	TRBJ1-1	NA	TGCAGTGCTAGAGATCACAGGCTCGGAGTGACTGAAGCTTTCTTT	CSARDHRLGVTEAFF
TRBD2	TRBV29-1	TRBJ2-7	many	TGCAGCGTTGGGGAGGGACCCTACGAGCAGTACTTC	CSVGEGPYEQYF
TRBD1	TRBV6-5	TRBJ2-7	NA	TGTGCCAGCAATTCCGGACAGGGAGTCTCCTACGAGCAGTACTTC	CASNSGQGVSYEQYF
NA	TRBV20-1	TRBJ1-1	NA	TGCAGTGCTAGCAAAGACATGAACACTGAAGCTTTCTTT	CSASKDMNTEAFF
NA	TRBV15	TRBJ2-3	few	TGTGCCACCAGCAGAGATCGGGCAATCAGCACAGATACGCAGTATTTT	CATSRDRAISTDTQYF
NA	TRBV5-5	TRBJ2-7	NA	TGTGCCAGCAGCCCACAGCGAGACAACCGAGACAATGAGCAGTACTTC	CASSPQRDNRDNEQYF
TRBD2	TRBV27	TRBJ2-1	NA	TGTGCCAGCAGTCCGGGGCACGGACTAGGAAGCAGTGGGCAGTTCTTC	CASSPGHGLGSSGQFF
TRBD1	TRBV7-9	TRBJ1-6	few	TGTGCCAGCAGCTCCGGGACAGTTAATTCACCCCTCCACTTT	CASSSGTVNSPLHF
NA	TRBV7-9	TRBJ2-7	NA	TGTGCCAGCAGCTTAGCATTTGGCGAGCAGTACTTC	CASSLAFGEQYF
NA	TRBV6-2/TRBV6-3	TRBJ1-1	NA	TGTGCCAGCAGTTACTCGAGGCAGGGTGAAGCTTTCTTT	CASSYSRQGEAFF
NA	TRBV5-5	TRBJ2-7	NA	TGTGCCAGCAGCTTGGCGCGGGGTTCGGCCTACGAGCAGTACTTC	CASSLARGSAYEQYF
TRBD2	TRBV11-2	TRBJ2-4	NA	TGTGCCAGCAGCTCCCCAGGCGGGGGTTTCAAAAACATTCAGTACTTC	CASSSPGGGFKNIQYF
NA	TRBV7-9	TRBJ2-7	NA	TGTGCCAGCAACTTAGGAGGGACAGCCTACGAGCAGTACTTC	CASNLGGTAYEQYF
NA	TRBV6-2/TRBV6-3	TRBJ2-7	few	TGTGCCAGCAGTCCGGTGACTAGCTACGAGCAGTACTTC	CASSPVTSYEQYF
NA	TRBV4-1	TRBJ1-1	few	TGCGCCAGCAGCAGGTGGGGGGGTCGTAACACTGAAGCTTTCTTT	CASSRWGGRNTEAFF
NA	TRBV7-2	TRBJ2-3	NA	TGTGCCAGCAGCTTAGCGCCAGGGATCGTCACAGATACGCAGTATTTT	CASSLAPGIVTDTQYF
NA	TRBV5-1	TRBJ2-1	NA	TGCGCCAGCAGGCCCGGTAACAATGAGCAGTTCTTC	CASRPGNNEQFF
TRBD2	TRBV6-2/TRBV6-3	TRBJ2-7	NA	TGTGCCAGCAGAAGGCGGGGGGAGCAGTACTTC	CASRRRGEQYF
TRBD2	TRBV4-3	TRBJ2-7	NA	TGCGCCAGCAGCCAGGGACTAGCGGGGCAATGGAACAATGAGCAGTACTTC	CASSQGLAGQWNNEQYF
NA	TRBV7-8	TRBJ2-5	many	TGTGCCAGCAGCTACGAATACGACACTGGGGAGACCCAGTACTTC	CASSYEYDTGETQYF
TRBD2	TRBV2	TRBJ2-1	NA	TGTGCCACCGACGGAGCGGGGATCAACAATGAGCAGTTCTTC	CATDGAGINNEQFF
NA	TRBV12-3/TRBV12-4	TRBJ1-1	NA	TGTGCCAGCATCCAAACACAGGGGAACACTGAAGCTTTCTTT	CASIQTQGNTEAFF
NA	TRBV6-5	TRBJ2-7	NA	TGTGCCAGCAGTTCCGAGGGACGGATTTCCTACGAGCAGTACTTC	CASSSEGRISYEQYF
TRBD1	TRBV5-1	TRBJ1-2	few	TGCGCCAGCAGCTTGGAAGACAGGGTATTCTATGGCTACACCTTC	CASSLEDRVFYGYTF
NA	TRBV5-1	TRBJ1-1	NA	TGCGCCAGCAGCTTGGGGCGAGACAGGCTGAGCACTGAAGCTTTCTTT	CASSLGRDRLSTEAFF
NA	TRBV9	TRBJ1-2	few	TGTGCCAGCGGCCCGGAGGCCCTCTATGGCTACACCTTC	CASGPEALYGYTF
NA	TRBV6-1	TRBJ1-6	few	TGTGCCAGTACCCGGGACATAACTTCACCCCTCCACTTT	CASTRDITSPLHF
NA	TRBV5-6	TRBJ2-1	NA	TGTGCCAGCAGCTTGGAGTCAGGGACGTTCTTC	CASSLESGTFF
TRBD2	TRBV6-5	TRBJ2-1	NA	TGTGCCAGCAGGGGGACTAGCGGGGTGTACAATGAGCAGTTCTTC	CASRGTSGVYNEQFF
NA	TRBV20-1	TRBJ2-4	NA	TGCAGTTCCCGGAACGGGGGAGAGAACATTCAGTACTTC	CSSRNGGENIQYF
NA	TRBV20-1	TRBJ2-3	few	TGCAGTGCCCCCAGGGCGGGCGCGGATACGCAGTATTTT	CSAPRAGADTQYF